This TCR beta chain was retrieved from a study of neoadjuvant anti-PD-1 for oral cavity cancer. This clone was recorded a few times. Germline V lookup: CDR1 MNHNY, CDR2 SVGAGI (reference sequence). This CDR3 is 13 amino acids long. Trimming shortened V by 7 bases and J by 4 bases, and 13 bases separated the two germline ends. The sample's time point: after neoadjuvant nivolumab, at surgical resection. Libraries were prepared by immunoSEQ multiplex PCR; TCRdb keeps only in-frame clonotypes and omits some of them. The top ten clones hold roughly 16% of a sample with about 37,000 clones, about 36% of them seen once.

The source was tumor tissue, collected after nivolumab (anti-PD-1) treatment. The sequence was collected from a person between 40 and 85 years old with oral cavity squamous cell carcinoma. This chain joins TRBV6-6 and TRBJ1-1; perhaps TRBD1 as D (5 bases). CDR3 in DNA: TGTGCCAGCATCTTGGCCGGGACCACTGAAGCTTTCTTT. Its protein product is CASILAGTTEAFF.